This T cell receptor beta chain was sequenced for a study of blood T cell repertoires in COVID-19. About the research overall: The United States, Italy and Spain provided the acute and convalescent COVID-19 samples. Sample material is recorded as cDNA or gDNA derived from T cells, B-cell-depleted T cells, or PBMCs.

Germline V gives CDR1 LNHNV, CDR2 YYDKDF (reference sequence). V gave up 1 base and J gave up 4 bases; unmatched junction bases: 4. This CDR3 contains 14 residues. Per the study methods: Using reference gene primer amplification, nucleated cell counts were estimated. Sequenced by immunoSEQ multiplex PCR; TCRdb stores in-frame clones only, minus some. That table furnishes V, J and clone size, whereas the DNA furnished D and trimming. The sample consists of roughly 100,000 clones, 70% to 80% of them appearing once. The chain has TRBV15 and TRBJ2-7; 7 nucleotides line up with TRBD1. This TCR was sampled from a man aged 55-75 years with active or convalescent COVID-19. The specimen sequenced was peripheral blood. The CDR3, as DNA: TGTGCCACCAGCAGAGGAGGGGGCGGGTACGAGCAGTACTTC. As protein: CATSRGGGGYEQYF.